Below, 15 T cell receptor beta chains from the same sample are listed, as sequenced in a study of CD8 T cells in ankylosing spondylitis. Study-wide points: Characteristic of ankylosing spondylitis blood, it appeared, was a TCR beta motif comprising roughly 8 highly homologous variants.

MiXCR, run by TCRdb on the 5' RACE reads, gives a single entry per CDR3 protein. The sample holds roughly 700,000 distinct CDR3 sequences; over 15% are singletons and the top ten take 15% to 20%. Their specific antigens are unknown. The source material was blood, either unsorted or a sorted T cell fraction (not recorded which). The source of these receptors is a male donor with ankylosing spondylitis.

This clonotype was detected only a few times. The V and J genes are TRBV11-2 and TRBJ2-2; TRBD2 matches at 10 bases. The CDR3 is 18 amino acids. V trimming: 5 bases; J trimming: 7 bases; junction bases outside the gene matches: 16. From germline, CDR1 is SGHAT and CDR2 FQNNGV. CDR3 sequence (DNA): TGTGCCAGCAGCCAAAGGTCCAGGCTAGCGGGAGCGAACGGGGAGCTGTTTTTT. Protein sequence: CASSQRSRLAGANGELFF.

Concerning this clonotype: A junction end diverges from the germline sequence, so it may reflect a read error. The V call is TRBV12-3 or TRBV12-4, the J call TRBJ1-2; D possibly corresponds to TRBD1 (6 bases). The CDR3 has 18 residues. The CDR3 DNA is TGTACCAGCAGTTCTCTATATTGGGGGACACCCAAGACCTATGGCTACACCTTC. It encodes CTSSSLYWGTPKTYGYTF.

V gene TRBV27 combines with J gene TRBJ2-1; D gene uncertain. The ends were cut back, 3 bases at V and 10 bases at J, with 16 bases in the middle. Germline V lookup: CDR1 MNHEY, CDR2 SMNVEV (reference sequence). The CDR3 runs to 14 residues. The CDR3 spells CASSLAPGPGEQFF. The CDR3 DNA reads TGTGCCAGCAGTTTGGCCCCTGGCCCCGGGGAGCAGTTCTTC.

V gene TRBV29-1 combines with J gene TRBJ2-1; a weak D match, TRBD2 (5 bases). Trimming stripped 4 bases from V and 0 bases from J, with 10 bases between. CDR3 length equals 14 residues. CDR1 and CDR2 from the germline V gene are SQVTM and ANQGSEA. Here the CDR3 reads CSVVKGVSYNEQFF. The CDR3 DNA reads TGCAGCGTTGTTAAGGGAGTCTCCTACAATGAGCAGTTCTTC.

The CDR3 coding sequence is TGCAGTGGACTAGCAGTAGTGGAGACCCAGTACTTC. Protein product: CSGLAVVETQYF. This chain connects TRBV20-1 to TRBJ2-5; 7 bases line up with TRBD2. CDR1 DFQATT and CDR2 SNEGSKA come from the germline V gene (reference sequence). The CDR3 consists of 12 residues. V gave up 7 bases and J gave up 5 bases; unmatched junction bases: 7.

This clonotype was counted ten times or more. V is TRBV3-1 and J is TRBJ2-1, with unresolved D. The germline V gene has CDR1 LGHDT and CDR2 YNNKEL (reference sequence). Trimming pared 0 bases from V and 9 bases from J, leaving 12 bases between. The CDR3 runs to 14 residues. CDR3 loop: CASSQERRYSEQFF. CDR3 DNA: TGTGCCAGCAGCCAAGAACGGCGATATAGTGAGCAGTTCTTC.

This clonotype was seen at least ten times. The chain is built from TRBV5-1 and TRBJ2-3, with a possible D match to TRBD2 (6 bases). The germline V and J ends were trimmed by 2 bases and 2 bases, with 18 bases remaining between them. The CDR3 is 17 amino acids. Germline CDR1 is SGHRS and CDR2 is YFSETQ. DNA of the CDR3: TGCGCCAGCAGCTTTAGCCTAGCGAGCTATTACACAGATACGCAGTATTTT. Translating gives CASSFSLASYYTDTQYF.

J is TRBJ2-5 and V is TRBV9, with 7 bases that match TRBD2. Losses at the gene ends were 0 bases for V and 1 base for J; bases not matched to a gene: 3. The CDR3 totals 15 residues. Germline CDR1 reads SGDLS; CDR2 reads YYNGEE. The CDR3 protein is CASSVGGGSQETQYF. As DNA, the CDR3 is TGTGCCAGCAGCGTAGGGGGAGGGAGCCAAGAGACCCAGTACTTC.

V is TRBV29-1 and J is TRBJ1-4; 7 bases fit TRBD1. Germline CDR1 is SQVTM and CDR2 is ANQGSEA. The trim removed 7 bases at V and 7 bases at J, leaving 9 bases unmatched. The CDR3 runs 13 residues. The CDR3 DNA reads TGCAGCGCGTCGACAGGGAATAGTGAAAAACTGTTTTTT. It specifies CSASTGNSEKLFF. The full variable domain, its missing parts supplied by reference TRBV29-1 and TRBJ1-4, is SAVISQKPSRDICQRGTSLTIQCQVDSQVTMMFWYRQQPGQSLTLIATANQGSEATYESGFVIDKFPISRPNLTFSTLTVSNMSPEDSSIYLCSASTGNSEKLFFGSGTQLSVL.

This sequence joins TRBV4-2 and TRBJ2-2; 9 bases agree with TRBD2. CDR1 and CDR2 from the germline V gene are LGHNA and YNFKEQ. The trim removed 0 bases at V and 7 bases at J, leaving 15 bases unmatched. The CDR3 runs 19 residues. In DNA form, the CDR3 reads TGTGCCAGCAGCCAAGACCCCCTAGCGGGACCAGTATTCGGCGGGGAGCTGTTTTTT. This sequence encodes CASSQDPLAGPVFGGELFF.

This chain connects TRBV10-3 to TRBJ1-1; a weak D match, TRBD1 (5 bases). Looked up from germline, CDR1 is ENHRY and CDR2 is SYGVKD. This CDR3 is built from 13 residues. Trimming took off 10 bases at V and 2 bases at J, with 14 bases between the two ends. The CDR3 DNA reads as TGTGCCAAGGCCGGGACCGTCAACACTGAAGCTTTCTTT. Translated: CAKAGTVNTEAFF.

There are a few counts of this clonotype. The J gene is TRBJ2-2, the V gene TRBV5-1; no reliable D call. Trimming took 0 bases from V and 8 from J, leaving 14 bases between them. The length of the CDR3 is 15 residues. Germline V gives CDR1 SGHRS, CDR2 YFSETQ. CDR3 residues: CASSLGSVAAGELFF. CDR3 nucleotide sequence: TGCGCCAGCAGCTTGGGGTCAGTAGCCGCGGGGGAGCTGTTTTTT. The full variable domain, rest sourced from reference TRBV5-1 and TRBJ2-2, is KAGVTQTPRYLIKTRGQQVTLSCSPISGHRSVSWYQQTPGQGLQFLFEYFSETQRNKGNFPGRFSGRQFSNSRSEMNVSTLELGDSALYLCASSLGSVAAGELFFGEGSRLTVL.

This clonotype was seen only a few times. J is TRBJ2-7 and V is TRBV5-1; maybe TRBD1 (7 bases). The CDR3 has 15 residues. The germline V gene has CDR1 SGHRS and CDR2 YFSETQ. V was pared by 5 bases and J by 2 bases, with 17 bases between. CDR3 bases: TGCGCCAGCAGTATTGTTAGCAGGGGGGCCTACGAGCAGTACTTC. Residues: CASSIVSRGAYEQYF.

There are a few counts of this clonotype. The V call is TRBV12-3 or TRBV12-4, the J call TRBJ1-4, with TRBD1 identical over 9 bases. Losses at the gene ends were 1 base for V and 8 bases for J; bases not matched to a gene: 5. The CDR3 is made up of 15 amino acids. CDR3 coding DNA: TGTGCCAGCAGTTTAGGAGGGACAGGGCTCGAAAAACTGTTTTTT. Protein: CASSLGGTGLEKLFF.

The gene calls are TRBV20-1 and TRBJ2-3; 7 positions agree with TRBD2. V trimming: 5 bases; J trimming: 2 bases; junction bases outside the gene matches: 7. CDR3 length equals 14 residues. Germline V gene data show CDR1 as DFQATT and CDR2 as SNEGSKA (reference sequence). CDR3 DNA sequence: TGCAGTGCTGGGGGGGGGAGGGCCACAGATACGCAGTATTTT. Residues: CSAGGGRATDTQYF.